This T cell receptor (beta chain) was recovered during a study of glioma-infiltrating T cells. For this clonotype: A much larger clone lies a single base off, so this may be a read error.

TCR alpha and beta CDR3 regions were amplified from RNA using iRepertoire nested multiplex PCR. TCRdb called the multiplex PCR reads again in MiXCR, with one record for every CDR3 protein. The sample lists 170,000 or so distinct CDR3 sequences, around 40% occurring once. The CDR3 totals 14 residues. Germline V gives CDR1 MDHEN, CDR2 SYDVKM. Sequences were obtained from glioma tissue, nonneoplastic brain tissue, or PBMCs (not recorded which). This TCR was recovered from a human donor with low-grade glioma or glioblastoma, undergoing nonglioma brain surgery, or in good health (not recorded which). This chain joins TRBV28 and TRBJ2-3, with D tentatively TRBD2 (6 bases). The CDR3 spells CASARFTSTDTKYF. The CDR3 region has the DNA TGTGCCAGCGCTAGGTTCACTAGCACAGATACGAAGTATTTT.